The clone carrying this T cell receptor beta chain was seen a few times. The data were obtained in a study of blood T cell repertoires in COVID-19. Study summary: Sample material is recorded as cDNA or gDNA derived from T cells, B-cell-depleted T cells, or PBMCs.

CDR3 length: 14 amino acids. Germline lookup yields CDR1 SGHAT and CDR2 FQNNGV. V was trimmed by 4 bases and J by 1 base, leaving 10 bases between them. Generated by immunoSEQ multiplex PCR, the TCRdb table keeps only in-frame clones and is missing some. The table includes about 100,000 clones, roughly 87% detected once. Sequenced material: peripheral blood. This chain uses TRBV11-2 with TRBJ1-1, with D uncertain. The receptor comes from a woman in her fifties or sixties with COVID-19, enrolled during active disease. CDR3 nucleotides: TGTGCCAGCAGCTCCCGCTACGCGAACACTGAAGCTTTCTTT. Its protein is CASSSRYANTEAFF.